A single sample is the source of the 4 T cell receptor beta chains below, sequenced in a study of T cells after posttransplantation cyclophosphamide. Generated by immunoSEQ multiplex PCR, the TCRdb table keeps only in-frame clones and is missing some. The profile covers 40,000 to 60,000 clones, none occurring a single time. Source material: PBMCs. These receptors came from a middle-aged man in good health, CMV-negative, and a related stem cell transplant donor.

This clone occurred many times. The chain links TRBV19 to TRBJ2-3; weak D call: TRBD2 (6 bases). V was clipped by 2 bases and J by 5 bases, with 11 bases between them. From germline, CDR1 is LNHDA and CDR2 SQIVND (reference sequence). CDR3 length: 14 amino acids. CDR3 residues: CASSIRQGGDTQYF. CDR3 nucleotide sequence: TGTGCCAGTAGTATACGGCAGGGAGGAGATACGCAGTATTTT. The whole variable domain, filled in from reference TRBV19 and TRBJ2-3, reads DGGITQSPKYLFRKEGQNVTLSCEQNLNHDAMYWYRQDPGQGLRLIYYSQIVNDFQKGDIAEGYSVSREKKESFPLTVTSAQKNPTAFYLCASSIRQGGDTQYFGPGTRLTVL.

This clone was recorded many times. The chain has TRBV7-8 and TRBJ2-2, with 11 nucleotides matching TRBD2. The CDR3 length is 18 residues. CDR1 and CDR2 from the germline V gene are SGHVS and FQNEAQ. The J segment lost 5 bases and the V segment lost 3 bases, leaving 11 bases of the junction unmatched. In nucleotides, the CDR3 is TGTGCCAGCAGCTTGTGGGGGGCGGCTAGCGGGAGGACCGGGGAGCTGTTTTTT. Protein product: CASSLWGAASGRTGELFF.

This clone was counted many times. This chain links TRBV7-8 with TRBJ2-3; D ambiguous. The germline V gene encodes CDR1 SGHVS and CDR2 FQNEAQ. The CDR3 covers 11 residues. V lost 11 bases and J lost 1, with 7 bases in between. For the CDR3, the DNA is TGTGCCGTAGTCGGCACAGATACGCAGTATTTT. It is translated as CAVVGTDTQYF.

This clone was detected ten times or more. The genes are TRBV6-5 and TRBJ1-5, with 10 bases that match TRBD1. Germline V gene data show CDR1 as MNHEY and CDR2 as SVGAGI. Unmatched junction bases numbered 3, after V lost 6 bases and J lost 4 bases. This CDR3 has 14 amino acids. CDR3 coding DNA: TGTGCCAGCAGCCGGGACAGGGGAAATCAGCCCCAGCATTTT. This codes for CASSRDRGNQPQHF.